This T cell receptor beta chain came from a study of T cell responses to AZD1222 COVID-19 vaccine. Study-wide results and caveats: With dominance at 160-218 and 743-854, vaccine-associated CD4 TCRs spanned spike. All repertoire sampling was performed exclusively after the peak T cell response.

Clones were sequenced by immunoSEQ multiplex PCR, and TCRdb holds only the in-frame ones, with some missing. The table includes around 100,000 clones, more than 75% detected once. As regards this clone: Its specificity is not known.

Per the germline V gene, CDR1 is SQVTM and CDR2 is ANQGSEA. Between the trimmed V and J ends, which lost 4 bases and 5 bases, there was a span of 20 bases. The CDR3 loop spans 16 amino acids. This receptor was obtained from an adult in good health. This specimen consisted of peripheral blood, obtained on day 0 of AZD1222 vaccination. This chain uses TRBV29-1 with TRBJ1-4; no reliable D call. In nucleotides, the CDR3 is TGCAGCGTTGCGGAGAAAACTCTTCATACCAATGAAAAACTGTTTTTT. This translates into CSVAEKTLHTNEKLFF.